Sequencing of this TCR beta chain was carried out in a study of STAT5B mutations in CD4+ large granular lymphocyte leukemia (dated by TCRdb to 2022 to 2024). Notes on the research overall: Among the healthy controls, the CDR3 'QG' motif was associated with a particular HLA allele. Flow cytometry on FACSCanto II or FACSVerse confirmed that purified fractions exceeded 95% purity among lymphocytes. TCRbeta repertoires of CD4+ T-cell large granular lymphocyte leukemia patients were compared with those of healthy blood donors. Findings and caveats that apply to the study as a whole: TRBV06-family usage was enriched among the top patient clones (8/27) compared with healthy controls (2/35). The data were not HLA-matched, and the relatively small sample size could explain the higher clonality seen in CD4+ compared with CD8+ T-LGLL. Compared with healthy CD4+ repertoires, CD4-sorted patient repertoires appeared more clonal, and this difference remained even after the putative leukemic clones were removed. Main leukemic clonotypes were private to each patient, although 25% to 30% appeared at low frequency in other patients' non-leukemic repertoires.

The healthy controls were 37 blood donors, and the buffy coats of these donors were supplied by the Finnish Red Cross blood service. All TCR-sequenced material derived from peripheral blood: patient blood samples and healthy donor buffy coats. Peripheral blood mononuclear cells were isolated by Ficoll-Hypaque gradient centrifugation. Magnetic purification was used to isolate CD4+ cells from the buffy coats of the healthy controls. Genomic DNA was extracted with the Gentra Puregene Cell and Tissue kit and quantified on a Qubit 2.0 fluorometer. This clone came up once. No cognate antigen has been identified for it. There are no base qualities to consult, and no much larger clone falls within one base. TCRbeta rearrangements were sequenced from genomic DNA using the immunoSEQ assay at survey resolution. Regarding the original processing steps: A lowest detectable productive clonotype frequency of 2.59 x 10-5 was observed in the TCR sequencing data. Analyses included only productive TCRbeta rearrangements, meaning complete and in-frame sequences. The clonality of each sample was calculated as Simpson clonality in the immunoSEQ Analyzer version 3.0. Clones were grouped by frequency into very rare, small, medium, large (1-20%) or hyperexpanded (>20%) categories. Generation probabilities were estimated with OLGA 1.2.3, V-gene circos plots were generated with VDJtools, specificities were searched for in VDJdb, and CDR3 motifs were identified with GLIPH. The clones in this table, taken by TCRdb from immuneACCESS, are in-frame only. Not every clone is retained; where verified, under half of the shortfall comes from an unresolved V gene, and the cause of the rest is unknown. D and trimming were read from the DNA, whereas the V and J calls and clone size are those reported in that table. The sample includes fewer than 45,000 clones, with 70% to 80% observed a single time. The top ten hold approximately 0.6% of the sample.

Germline trimming: 4 bases from V, 9 bases from J; junction bases outside gene matches: 10. The CDR1 and CDR2 encoded by the germline V gene are SGHRS and YFSETQ. The CDR3 measures 16 amino acids from cysteine to phenylalanine. Only CDR3 DNA remains: 48 bases, in frame from the first base. This receptor was identified in a human donor in good health. Recombination linked TRBV5-1 to TRBJ2-1, and 13 bases in between align with TRBD2. Sequencing used CD4+ T cells from blood buffy coats. The bases read TGCGCCAGCAGCCCACGGACTAGCGGGGGTCTGGGTGAGCAGTTCTTC. It encodes CASSPRTSGGLGEQFF.